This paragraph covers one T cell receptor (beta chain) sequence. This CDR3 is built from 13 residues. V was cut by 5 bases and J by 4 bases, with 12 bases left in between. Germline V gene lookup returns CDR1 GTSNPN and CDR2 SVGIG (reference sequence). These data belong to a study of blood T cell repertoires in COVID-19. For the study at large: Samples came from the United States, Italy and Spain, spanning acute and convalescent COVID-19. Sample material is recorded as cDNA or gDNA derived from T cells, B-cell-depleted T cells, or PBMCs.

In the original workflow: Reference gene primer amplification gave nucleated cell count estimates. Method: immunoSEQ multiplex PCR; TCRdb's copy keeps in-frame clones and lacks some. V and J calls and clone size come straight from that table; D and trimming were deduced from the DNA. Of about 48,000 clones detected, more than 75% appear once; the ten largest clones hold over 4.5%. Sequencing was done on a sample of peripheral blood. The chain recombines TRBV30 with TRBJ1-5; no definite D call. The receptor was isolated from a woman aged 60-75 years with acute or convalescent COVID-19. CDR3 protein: CAWGDGDNQPQHF. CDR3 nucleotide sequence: TGTGCCTGGGGTGACGGGGATAATCAGCCCCAGCATTTT.